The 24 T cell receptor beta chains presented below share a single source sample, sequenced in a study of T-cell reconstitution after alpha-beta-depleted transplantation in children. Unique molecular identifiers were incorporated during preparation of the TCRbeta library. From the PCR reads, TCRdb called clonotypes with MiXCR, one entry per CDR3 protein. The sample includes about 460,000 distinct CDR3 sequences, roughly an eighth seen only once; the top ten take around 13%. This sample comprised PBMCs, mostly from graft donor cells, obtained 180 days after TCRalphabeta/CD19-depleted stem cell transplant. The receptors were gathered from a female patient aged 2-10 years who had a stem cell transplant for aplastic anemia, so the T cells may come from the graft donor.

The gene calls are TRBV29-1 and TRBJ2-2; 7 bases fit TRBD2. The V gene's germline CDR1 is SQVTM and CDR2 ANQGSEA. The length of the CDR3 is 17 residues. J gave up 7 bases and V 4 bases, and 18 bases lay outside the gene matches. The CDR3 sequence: CSVVPTSAGLLSGELFF. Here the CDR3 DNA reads TGCAGCGTTGTCCCTACCTCCGCGGGACTACTCAGCGGGGAGCTGTTTTTT.

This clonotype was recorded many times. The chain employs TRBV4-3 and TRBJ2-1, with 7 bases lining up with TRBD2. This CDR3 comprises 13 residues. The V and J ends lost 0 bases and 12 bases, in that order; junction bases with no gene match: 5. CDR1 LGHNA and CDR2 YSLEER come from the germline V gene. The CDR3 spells CASSQDETSWQFF. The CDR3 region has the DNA TGCGCCAGCAGCCAAGATGAGACTAGCTGGCAGTTCTTC.

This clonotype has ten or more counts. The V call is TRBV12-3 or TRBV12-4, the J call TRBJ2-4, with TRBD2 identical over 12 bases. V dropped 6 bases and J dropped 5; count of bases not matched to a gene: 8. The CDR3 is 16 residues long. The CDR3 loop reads CASSPPTSGSQNIQYF. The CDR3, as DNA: TGTGCCAGCAGCCCTCCGACTAGCGGGAGCCAAAACATTCAGTACTTC.

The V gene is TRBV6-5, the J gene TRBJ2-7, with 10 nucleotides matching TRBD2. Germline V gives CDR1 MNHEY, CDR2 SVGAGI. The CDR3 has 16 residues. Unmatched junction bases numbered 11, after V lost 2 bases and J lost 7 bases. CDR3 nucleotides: TGTGCCAGCAGTTACCTAGCGGGAGTGGTTAAAGGAGAGCAGTACTTC. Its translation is CASSYLAGVVKGEQYF.

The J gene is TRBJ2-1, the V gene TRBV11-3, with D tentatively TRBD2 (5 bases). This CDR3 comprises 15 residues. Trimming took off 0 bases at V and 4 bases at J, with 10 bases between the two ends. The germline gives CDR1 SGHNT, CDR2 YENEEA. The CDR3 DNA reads TGTGCCAGCAGCTTAGATAGCGCTCCTTACAATGAGCAGTTCTTC. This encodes CASSLDSAPYNEQFF.

This chain's CDR3 is CSARGRDGPYEQYV. The CDR3 DNA follows: TGCAGTGCTAGAGGCCGGGATGGTCCCTACGAGCAGTACGTC. This chain joins TRBV20-1 and TRBJ2-7; TRBD2 is a possible D gene (5 bases). Germline CDR1 is DFQATT and CDR2 is SNEGSKA (reference sequence). CDR3 length equals 14 residues. The V end lost 1 base, the J end lost 2 bases, and 12 bases lay between the germline ends.

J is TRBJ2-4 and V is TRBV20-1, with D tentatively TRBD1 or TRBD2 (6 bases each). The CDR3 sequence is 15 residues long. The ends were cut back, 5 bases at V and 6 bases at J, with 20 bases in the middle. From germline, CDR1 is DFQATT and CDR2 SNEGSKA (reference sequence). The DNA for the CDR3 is TGCAGTGCTGGGGGCCGGGAGATGGTTCGAAACATTCAGTACTTC. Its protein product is CSAGGREMVRNIQYF.

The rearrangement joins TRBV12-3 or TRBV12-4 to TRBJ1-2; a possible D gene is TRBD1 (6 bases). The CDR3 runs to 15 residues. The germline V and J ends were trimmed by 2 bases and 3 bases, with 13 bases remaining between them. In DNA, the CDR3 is TGTGCCAGCAGTTTAAAGGGGGGATATCACTATGGCTACACCTTC. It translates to CASSLKGGYHYGYTF.

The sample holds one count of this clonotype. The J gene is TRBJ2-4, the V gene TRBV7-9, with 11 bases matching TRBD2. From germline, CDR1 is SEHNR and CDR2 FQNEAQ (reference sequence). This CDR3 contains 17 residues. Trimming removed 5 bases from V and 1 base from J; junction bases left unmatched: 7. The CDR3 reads CASSAVLAGEAKNIQYF. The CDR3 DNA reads TGTGCCAGCAGCGCCGTACTAGCGGGAGAGGCCAAAAACATTCAGTACTTC. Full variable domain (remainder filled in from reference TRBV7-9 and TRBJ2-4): DTGVSQNPRHKITKRGQNVTFRCDPISEHNRLYWYRQTLGQGPEFLTYFQNEAQLEKSRLLSDRFSAERPKGSFSTLEIQRTEQGDSAMYLCASSAVLAGEAKNIQYFGAGTRLSVL.

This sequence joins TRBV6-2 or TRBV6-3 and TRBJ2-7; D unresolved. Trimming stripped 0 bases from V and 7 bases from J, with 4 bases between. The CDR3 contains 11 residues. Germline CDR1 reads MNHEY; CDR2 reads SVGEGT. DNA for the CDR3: TGTGCCAGCAGTTACTCGACAGAGCAGTACTTC. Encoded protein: CASSYSTEQYF.

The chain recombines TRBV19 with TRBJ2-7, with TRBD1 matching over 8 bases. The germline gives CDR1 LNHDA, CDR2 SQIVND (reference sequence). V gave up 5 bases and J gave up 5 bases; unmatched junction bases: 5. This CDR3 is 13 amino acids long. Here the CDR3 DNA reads TGTGCCAGTAGTTTTACGGACAGGGACGAGCAGTACGTC. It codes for CASSFTDRDEQYV.

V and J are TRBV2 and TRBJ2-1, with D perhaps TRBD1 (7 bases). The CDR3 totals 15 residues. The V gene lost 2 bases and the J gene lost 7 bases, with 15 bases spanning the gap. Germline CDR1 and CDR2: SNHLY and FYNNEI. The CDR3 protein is CASSERRGAQNEQFF. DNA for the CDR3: TGTGCCAGCAGTGAACGCAGGGGGGCGCAGAATGAGCAGTTCTTC.

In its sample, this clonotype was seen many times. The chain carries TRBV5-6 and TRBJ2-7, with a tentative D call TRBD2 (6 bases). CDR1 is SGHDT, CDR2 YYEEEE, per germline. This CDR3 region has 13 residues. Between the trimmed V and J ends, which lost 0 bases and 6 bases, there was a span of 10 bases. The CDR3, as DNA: TGTGCCAGCAGCTTGGGACTAGGAGGCGAGCAGTACTTC. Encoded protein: CASSLGLGGEQYF.

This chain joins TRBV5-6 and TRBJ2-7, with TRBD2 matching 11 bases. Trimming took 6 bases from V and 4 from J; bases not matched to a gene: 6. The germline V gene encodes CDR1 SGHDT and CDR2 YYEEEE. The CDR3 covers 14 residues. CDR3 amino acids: CASKFGTSGYEQYF. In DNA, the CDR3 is TGTGCCAGCAAATTCGGGACTAGCGGTTACGAGCAGTACTTC.

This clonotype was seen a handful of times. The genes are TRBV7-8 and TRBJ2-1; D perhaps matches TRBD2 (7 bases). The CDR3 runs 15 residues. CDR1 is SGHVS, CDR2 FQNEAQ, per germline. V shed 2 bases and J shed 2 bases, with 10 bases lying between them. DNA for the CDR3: TGTGCCAGCAGCTTAAAGGGGGGGCCCTACAATGAGCAGTTCTTC. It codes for CASSLKGGPYNEQFF.

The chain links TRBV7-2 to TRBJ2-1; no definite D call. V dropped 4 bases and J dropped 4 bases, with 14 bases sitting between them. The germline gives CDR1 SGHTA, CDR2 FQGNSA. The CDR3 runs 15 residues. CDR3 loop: CASSSIRDFYNEQFF. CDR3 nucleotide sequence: TGTGCCAGCAGCTCCATCCGAGATTTTTACAATGAGCAGTTCTTC.

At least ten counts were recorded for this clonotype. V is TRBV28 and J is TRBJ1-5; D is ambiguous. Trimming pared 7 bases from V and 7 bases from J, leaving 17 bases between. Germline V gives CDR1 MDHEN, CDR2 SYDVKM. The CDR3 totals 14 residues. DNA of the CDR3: TGTGCCAGCAAATTGGATCTGGGCGGACAGCCCCAGCATTTT. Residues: CASKLDLGGQPQHF.

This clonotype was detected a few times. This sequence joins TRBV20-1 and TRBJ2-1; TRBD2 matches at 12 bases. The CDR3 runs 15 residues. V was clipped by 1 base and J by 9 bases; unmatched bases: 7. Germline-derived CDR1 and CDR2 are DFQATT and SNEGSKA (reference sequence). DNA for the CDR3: TGCAGTGCTAGAGGACTAGCGGGAGCGTCGGTTGAGCAGTTCTTC. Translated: CSARGLAGASVEQFF.

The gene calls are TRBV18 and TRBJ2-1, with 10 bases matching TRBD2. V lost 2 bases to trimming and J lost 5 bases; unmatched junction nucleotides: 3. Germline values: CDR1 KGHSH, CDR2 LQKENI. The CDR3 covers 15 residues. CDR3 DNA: TGTGCCAGCTCACCATTAGCGGGAGGAAACAATGAGCAGTTCTTC. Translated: CASSPLAGGNNEQFF.

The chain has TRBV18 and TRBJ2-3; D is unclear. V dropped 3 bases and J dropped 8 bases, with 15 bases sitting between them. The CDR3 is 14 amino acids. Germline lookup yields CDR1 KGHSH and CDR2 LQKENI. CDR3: CASSPPGPSGTQYF. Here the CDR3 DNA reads TGTGCCAGCTCACCTCCTGGACCCTCCGGTACGCAGTATTTT. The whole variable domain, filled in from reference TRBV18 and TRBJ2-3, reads NAGVMQNPRHLVRRRGQEARLRCSPMKGHSHVYWYRQLPEEGLKFMVYLQKENIIDESGMPKERFSAEFPKEGPSILRIQQVVRGDSAAYFCASSPPGPSGTQYFGPGTRLTVL.

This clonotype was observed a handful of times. The CDR3, as DNA: TGCAGTGGGCGGGACAGGCTCTACGAGCAGTACTTC. This gives the protein CSGRDRLYEQYF. The chain links TRBV20-1 to TRBJ2-7; the match to TRBD1 covers 8 bases. Trimming at V came to 7 bases and at J to 3 bases, leaving 5 bases not matched to a gene. Germline V gene data show CDR1 as DFQATT and CDR2 as SNEGSKA (reference sequence). The CDR3 spans 12 residues.

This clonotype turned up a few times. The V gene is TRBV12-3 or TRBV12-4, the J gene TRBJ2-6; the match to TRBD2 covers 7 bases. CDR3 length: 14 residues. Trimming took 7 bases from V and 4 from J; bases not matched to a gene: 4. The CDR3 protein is CASTPGGGANVLTF. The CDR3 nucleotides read TGTGCCAGCACCCCGGGAGGAGGGGCCAACGTCCTGACTTTC.

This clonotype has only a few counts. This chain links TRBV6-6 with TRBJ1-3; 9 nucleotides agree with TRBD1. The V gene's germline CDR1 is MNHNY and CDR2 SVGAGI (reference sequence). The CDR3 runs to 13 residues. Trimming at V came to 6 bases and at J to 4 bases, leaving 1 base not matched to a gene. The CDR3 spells CASRGQGGNTIYF. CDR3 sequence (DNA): TGTGCCAGCAGGGGACAGGGCGGAAACACCATATATTTT.

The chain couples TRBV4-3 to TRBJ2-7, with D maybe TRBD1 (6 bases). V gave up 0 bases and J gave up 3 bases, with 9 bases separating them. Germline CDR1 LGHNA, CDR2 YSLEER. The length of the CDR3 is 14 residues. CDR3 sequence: CASSQDRGIYEQYF. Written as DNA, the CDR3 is TGCGCCAGCAGCCAAGATAGGGGGATCTACGAGCAGTACTTC.